This TCR beta chain stems from a study of CD8 T cells in cerebrospinal fluid in Alzheimer's disease (TCRdb year 2020). Looking at the study overall: CSF T cell clonal expansion was assessed with two single-cell approaches: plate-based nested PCR sequencing and droplet-based sequencing. In the droplet-based CSF analysis comparing patients with controls, 10 or so healthy controls (roughly 11,000 cells) and 10 or so patients with MCI or Alzheimer's disease (roughly 10,000 cells) were included. This study tested whether clonally expanded T cells could be found in cerebrospinal fluid from healthy elderly individuals and from patients with neurodegenerative disease. A total of around 25 samples were covered by the CSF gene-expression analysis, which included Parkinson's disease patients.

Its count unrecorded, this clonotype is medium-sized (0.01 to 0.1%) by frequency. The clone's antigen remains unknown. The library relied on 10x single-cell sequencing. 10X Genomics single-cell V(D)J and 5' gene-expression libraries were used to profile CSF cells. An Illumina NextSeq550 was used to sequence the CSF single-cell TCR libraries. In the original analysis: V(D)J reads were aligned to the vdj-GRCh38 alts ensemble 2.0.0 reference and processed with the Cell Ranger vdj pipeline. A clonotype was defined as a group of cell barcodes sharing the same set of productive CDR3 nucleotide sequences. To link clonality with transcriptional profiles, clonotype information was incorporated into Seurat v3.0 gene-expression metadata. Any CSF cell with more than 1,800 genes, more than 7,500 UMIs or more than 10% mitochondrial reads was excluded. To identify TCRs with known antigen specificity, CDR3-beta sequences were compared against VDJdb. Clone sharing was examined by network analysis using the R package qgraph, in which only TCRs with complete alpha and beta chains were included. After the reads were reprocessed by TCRdb, one entry was made per CDR3 protein sequence, with no DNA. Clone size and V and J calls follow TCRdb, not the original study. The sample table includes 1,000 to 1,300 distinct CDR3 sequences. The top ten hold 9.6% of the sample.

Every participant was in good physical condition and had no acute infectious disease. For droplet-based sequencing, live CSF cells were sorted using a live/dead marker. CSF was obtained by lumbar puncture, and immune cells were pelleted by centrifugation at 300g. CSF samples were inspected for red blood cells, and any blood-contaminated sample was excluded. CSF cells were cryopreserved in freezing medium, frozen overnight at -80 °C, and then stored in liquid nitrogen. Before analysis, CSF samples were kept in storage for less than seven months. What the authors observed across the whole study: When the data were pooled, 4 of 6 Alzheimer's patients but only 1 of 10 healthy subjects had a highly expanded clone, defined as one making up at least 3% of TCRs. Only samples with detectable clones went into the overall clonality comparison: some 11 healthy, 5 MCI, 5 AD, and 6 PD. The EBV-specific clones were neither the most highly expanded clones nor enriched among patients. The authors warned that finding EBV-specific TCRs in CSF does not prove a causal connection between EBV and Alzheimer's disease. A higher percentage of TCRs was made up by the largest CSF clone in patients with MCI or Alzheimer's disease than in controls.

Sequencing was performed on cerebrospinal fluid. The TCR originated in a human donor in good health.

The CDR3 protein: CASSVGGGRAPGGELFF. The V and J segments used are TRBV9 and TRBJ2-2; TCRdb's D gene call, TRBD2, goes unchecked for lack of DNA. The germline V gene supplies CDR1 SGDLS and CDR2 YYNGEE. The CDR3 measures 17 amino acids from cysteine to phenylalanine. There is no recorded DNA.